These 26 T cell receptor beta chains share one sample of origin, sequenced in a study of type 1 and type 2 diabetes patients. Genomic DNA was the PCR template. Amplification of the beta chain CDR3 used 30 forward and 13 reverse multiplex primers. TCRdb used MiXCR to reprocess the multiplex PCR reads, holding one entry per CDR3 protein. The data contain about 290,000 distinct CDR3 sequences, approximately 45% of them singletons. Input material: peripheral blood mononuclear cells (PBMCs). The receptor set was obtained from a man younger than 35 with type 2 diabetes.

The V call is TRBV2, the J call TRBJ2-5; 8 bases agree with TRBD2. Trimming cost V 6 bases and J 4 bases; bases outside gene matches: 7. Germline V gene sequence: CDR1 SNHLY, CDR2 FYNNEI. This CDR3 comprises 14 residues. The CDR3, as DNA: TGTGCCAGCAGCGGGGGGGGCCTTGCAGAGACCCAGTACTTC. This encodes CASSGGGLAETQYF.

This clonotype was picked up one time. This sequence may be a read error, since a much larger clone differs from it by one base. The chain combines TRBV15 with TRBJ2-7; 9 bases agree with TRBD1. This CDR3 spans 14 amino acids. Looked up from germline, CDR1 is LNHNV and CDR2 is YYDKDF (reference sequence). For the CDR3, the DNA is TGTGCCACCAGGAGTGGGACAGGGTCCTACAAGCAGTACTTC. Its translation is CATRSGTGSYKQYF.

This clonotype was detected a few times. This chain joins TRBV18 and TRBJ1-2, with 7 bases that match TRBD1. Germline-derived CDR1 and CDR2 are KGHSH and LQKENI. The CDR3 is 15 residues long. V lost 1 base and J lost 0; bases outside the gene matches: 2. The CDR3 DNA follows: TGTGCCAGCTCACCACGGGACAGAGCTAACTATGGCTACACCTTC. Encoded protein: CASSPRDRANYGYTF.

This clonotype was picked up a small number of times. The CDR3 carries no conserved terminal phenylalanine or tryptophan, so it likely arises from a read error. The chain uses TRBV7-2 and TRBJ2-7; D gene ambiguous. The CDR3 runs 14 residues. Germline loops: CDR1 SGHTA, CDR2 FQGNSA. Trimming removed 1 base at V and 2 bases at J, with 9 bases between. CDR3 nucleotide sequence: TGTGCCAGCAGCTTAGGGCAGCCTACCTACGAGCAGTACCTC. It encodes CASSLGQPTYEQYL.

This clonotype was recorded a few times. V gene TRBV12-3 or TRBV12-4 combines with J gene TRBJ1-1, with TRBD1 as a possible D gene (6 bases). The V and J ends lost 0 bases and 2 bases respectively, with 10 bases between them. This CDR3 spans 15 amino acids. Here the CDR3 reads CASSLAGGGNTEAFF. The CDR3 DNA reads as TGTGCCAGCAGTTTAGCTGGAGGGGGAAACACTGAAGCTTTCTTT.

The table lists this clonotype with a few counts. This chain joins TRBV12-3 or TRBV12-4 and TRBJ2-7, with D perhaps TRBD1 (5 bases). V lost 6 bases to trimming and J lost 3 bases, with 15 bases between them. There are 14 residues in the CDR3. CDR3 loop: CASRPIGQGYEQYF. CDR3 sequence (DNA): TGTGCCAGCAGGCCCATCGGGCAGGGCTACGAGCAGTACTTC.

The chain links TRBV30 to TRBJ2-1, with 9 bases identical to TRBD2. CDR3 length equals 13 residues. V shed 8 bases, J shed 2 bases, and the junction held 4 bases outside the gene matches. Per germline, CDR1 GTSNPN and CDR2 SVGIG (reference sequence). CDR3 in amino acids: CAVSGGPYNEQFF. For the CDR3, the DNA is TGTGCCGTTAGCGGGGGACCCTACAATGAGCAGTTCTTC.

Ten or more counts support this clonotype. V and J are TRBV7-2 and TRBJ2-5, with D maybe TRBD2 (5 bases). Germline assignment: CDR1 SGHTA and CDR2 FQGNSA. Trimming took off 1 base at V and 3 bases at J, with 12 bases between the two ends. This CDR3 spans 15 amino acids. CDR3 nucleotide sequence: TGTGCCAGCAGCTTAGACCCACGAGGGAAAGAGACCCAGTACTTC. Amino acids: CASSLDPRGKETQYF.

This clonotype was counted only a few times. J is TRBJ1-5 and V is TRBV12-3 or TRBV12-4; D call uncertain. This CDR3 has 12 amino acids. The V end lost 2 bases, the J end lost 5 bases, and 4 bases lay between the germline ends. The CDR3 DNA follows: TGTGCCAGCAGTTTATCATATCAGCCCCAGCATTTT. Protein product: CASSLSYQPQHF.

This chain connects TRBV14 to TRBJ2-1; no clear D. With 6 bases removed from V and 9 bases from J, the gap between germline ends came to 18 bases. The length of the CDR3 is 14 residues. From germline, CDR1 is SGHDN and CDR2 FVKESK. CDR3 nucleotide sequence: TGTGCCAGCAGAGCGTTCGCAGACAACAGTGAGCAGTTCTTC. Amino acid sequence: CASRAFADNSEQFF.

The chain uses TRBV19 and TRBJ2-1; TRBD2 matches 13 bases. Germline V gives CDR1 LNHDA, CDR2 SQIVND (reference sequence). This CDR3 has 18 amino acids. Germline trimming cut 8 bases from V and 8 bases from J; bases unmatched to any gene: 18. The CDR3 bases are TGTGCCAGTCGACGGAGCTCGGGACTAGCGGGATTCGCCTATGAGCAGTTCTTC. Its protein product is CASRRSSGLAGFAYEQFF. The complete variable domain, with remaining parts taken from reference TRBV19 and TRBJ2-1, reads DGGITQSPKYLFRKEGQNVTLSCEQNLNHDAMYWYRQDPGQGLRLIYYSQIVNDFQKGDIAEGYSVSREKKESFPLTVTSAQKNPTAFYLCASRRSSGLAGFAYEQFFGPGTRLTVL.

The chain is built from TRBV20-1 and TRBJ1-5, with 7 bases aligning to TRBD1. The V segment lost 6 bases and the J segment 6 bases; nucleotides outside the gene matches: 11. The germline V gene has CDR1 DFQATT and CDR2 SNEGSKA (reference sequence). The CDR3 runs 14 residues. This chain's CDR3 is CSAHRQGTGQPQHF. The CDR3 DNA is TGCAGTGCCCACCGACAGGGTACAGGTCAGCCCCAGCATTTT.

The CDR3 DNA follows: TGTGCCTATCGGGACCCGAGTTTTGTGCAGTTCTTC. Residues: CAYRDPSFVQFF. The V call is TRBV30, the J call TRBJ2-5, with D perhaps TRBD1 or TRBD2 (5 bases each). TRBJ2-1 matches the DNA end more closely, so the J call is doubtful. The CDR3 is 12 residues long. CDR1 and CDR2 from the germline V gene are GTSNPN and SVGIG (reference sequence).

The rearrangement links TRBV6-5 to TRBJ1-4; the D is unclear. This CDR3 has 12 residues. V was trimmed by 7 bases and J by 5 bases, leaving 8 bases between them. Germline loops: CDR1 MNHEY, CDR2 SVGAGI. The CDR3 here is CASMELNEKLFF. The CDR3 DNA follows: TGTGCCAGCATGGAGTTGAATGAAAAACTGTTTTTT.

The J gene is TRBJ1-2, the V gene TRBV6-5; D gene ambiguous. The CDR3 is made up of 14 amino acids. Germline V lookup: CDR1 MNHEY, CDR2 SVGAGI. V was trimmed by 2 bases and J by 6 bases, leaving 13 bases between them. CDR3 nucleotides: TGTGCCAGCAGTTACGTCTCTCGAGGCGATGGCTACACCTTC. Encoded protein: CASSYVSRGDGYTF.

V gene TRBV7-2 combines with J gene TRBJ2-7; D is ambiguous. CDR1 is SGHTA, CDR2 FQGNSA, per germline. This CDR3 region has 14 residues. The V gene lost 0 bases and the J gene lost 4 bases, with 10 bases spanning the gap. CDR3 residues: CASSLAPTAYEQYF. The CDR3 DNA follows: TGTGCCAGCAGCTTAGCCCCCACAGCTTACGAGCAGTACTTC.

The V gene is TRBV7-3, the J gene TRBJ1-1; D is perhaps TRBD1 (5 bases). The CDR3 sequence is 13 residues long. Germline lookup yields CDR1 SGHTA and CDR2 FQGTGA. Trimming took 6 bases from V and 4 from J, leaving 12 bases between them. This chain's CDR3 is CASRGTGSTEAFF. The CDR3 DNA sequence: TGTGCCAGCAGGGGAACAGGCTCCACTGAAGCTTTCTTT.

J is TRBJ2-7 and V is TRBV7-6; TRBD1 might be the D (5 bases). Germline V gene lookup returns CDR1 SGHVS and CDR2 FNYEAQ. V lost 1 base and J 5 bases, leaving 12 bases between the germline ends. The CDR3 is 14 residues long. Written as DNA, the CDR3 is TGTGCCAGCAGCTTAGGGTTAGGGGTGGACGAGCAGTACTTC. Protein: CASSLGLGVDEQYF.

This clonotype occurred many times. The V gene is TRBV2, the J gene TRBJ2-5, with 9 nucleotides matching TRBD2. The ends lost 8 bases at V and 4 bases at J; junction bases unmatched: 2. The CDR3 loop spans 12 amino acids. The V gene's germline CDR1 is SNHLY and CDR2 FYNNEI. CDR3 sequence reads: CASGGGGETQYF. The CDR3 DNA is TGTGCCAGCGGCGGGGGGGGAGAGACCCAGTACTTC. Looking up the rest from reference TRBV2 and TRBJ2-5 gives the full variable domain: EPEVTQTPSHQVTQMGQEVILRCVPISNHLYFYWYRQILGQKVEFLVSFYNNEISEKSEIFDDQFSVERPDGSNFTLKIRSTKLEDSAMYFCASGGGGETQYFGPGTRLLVL.

This rearrangement joins TRBV5-1 to TRBJ2-7; TRBD2 aligns across 10 bases. The CDR3 consists of 13 residues. With 4 bases clipped from V and 7 bases from J, the junction kept 5 bases outside the gene matches. Germline CDR1 SGHRS, CDR2 YFSETQ. CDR3 DNA: TGCGCCAGCAGCACTAGCGGGGCGGGGGAGCAGTACTTC. Protein: CASSTSGAGEQYF.

The V call is TRBV14, the J call TRBJ2-6; the D is unclear. This CDR3 comprises 17 residues. Trimming cost V 4 bases and J 0 bases, with 13 bases left between them. Germline V gene data show CDR1 as SGHDN and CDR2 as FVKESK. As DNA, the CDR3 is TGTGCCAGCAGCCGGTATGGGTACGGCTCTGGGGCCAACGTCCTGACTTTC. This codes for CASSRYGYGSGANVLTF.

J is TRBJ2-5 and V is TRBV5-1; unclear D gene. CDR3 length: 12 amino acids. Germline assignment: CDR1 SGHRS and CDR2 YFSETQ. Trimming stripped 5 bases from V and 2 bases from J, with 7 bases between. The CDR3 sequence is CASSETQETQYF. The CDR3 nucleotides are TGCGCCAGCAGTGAGACGCAAGAGACCCAGTACTTC.

The chain recombines TRBV13 with TRBJ2-2; no clear D gene. The CDR3 contains 13 residues. Germline V gene sequence: CDR1 PRHDT, CDR2 FYEKMQ (reference sequence). V lost 8 bases and J lost 1, with 8 bases in between. CDR3 DNA sequence: TGTGCCAGCTGCTGGCTGAACACCGGGGAGCTGTTTTTT. It translates to CASCWLNTGELFF.

Regarding this clonotype: Possible read error: a much larger clone is one base away. The V and J genes are TRBV2 and TRBJ1-1; D is uncertain. Between the trimmed V and J ends, which lost 6 bases and 11 bases, there was a span of 19 bases. The CDR3 is made up of 13 amino acids. CDR1 and CDR2 (germline): SNHLY, FYNNEI. The CDR3 nucleotides are TGTGCCAGCAGGCTAGATAGTCTGGGATACGCTTTCTTT. It is translated as CASRLDSLGYAFF.

This clonotype showed up many times. This chain's CDR3 is CASMPVVETQYF. CDR3 in DNA: TGTGCCAGCATGCCGGTCGTAGAGACCCAGTACTTC. The chain uses TRBV2 and TRBJ2-5, with D uncertain. V shed 7 bases and J shed 4 bases, with 10 bases lying between them. Germline lookup yields CDR1 SNHLY and CDR2 FYNNEI. There are 12 residues in the CDR3.

As regards this clonotype: A junction end diverges from the germline sequence, so it may reflect a read error. The genes are TRBV15 and TRBJ2-2, with 7 bases lining up with TRBD1. CDR3 length equals 17 residues. Looked up from germline, CDR1 is LNHNV and CDR2 is YYDKDF (reference sequence). The CDR3 sequence: CATSTSRGTEPTGELVF. The CDR3 DNA reads TGTGCCACCAGCACATCCAGGGGGACCGAACCCACCGGGGAGCTGGTTTTT. Full variable domain (remainder filled in from reference TRBV15 and TRBJ2-2): DAMVIQNPRYQVTQFGKPVTLSCSQTLNHNVMYWYQQKSSQAPKLLFHYYDKDFNNEADTPDNFQSRRPNTSFCFLDIRSPGLGDTAMYLCATSTSRGTEPTGELVFGEGSRLTVL.